The TCR beta chain under discussion was sequenced for a study of CD8 T cells in Susac syndrome. For the study at large: Patients with Susac syndrome who were sequenced included more than 5 with active disease and eight in remission.

In regard to this clonotype: Its antigen is as yet unknown.

Blood CD8+ and CD4+ T cells underwent high-throughput TCR beta sequencing. Random hexamers were used to reverse transcribe roughly 0.5 to 1 ug of RNA. By means of immunoSEQ multiplex PCR, TCR beta CDR3 spanning 54 Vbeta and 13 Jbeta underwent amplification. MiXCR, applied by TCRdb to the immunoSEQ multiplex PCR reads, yields one record per CDR3 protein. The table lists hundreds of thousands of distinct CDR3 sequences, about 95% of them singletons, with under 0.2% in the top ten. Whole-study findings and limits: The study conceded that its TCR sequencing and HLA analysis involved relatively few individuals.

CDR1 is SQVTM, CDR2 ANQGSEA, per germline. The CDR3 length is 14 residues. V was trimmed by 5 bases and J by 3 bases, leaving 15 bases between them. The clonotype comes from a human donor with Susac syndrome. The chain recombines TRBV29-1 with TRBJ2-3; the D is unclear. Input material: CD4+ T cells from PBMCs. CDR3 sequence (DNA): TGCAGCGTTACAACAACCTTGGCGACAGATACGCAGTATTTT. Translated, it gives CSVTTTLATDTQYF.